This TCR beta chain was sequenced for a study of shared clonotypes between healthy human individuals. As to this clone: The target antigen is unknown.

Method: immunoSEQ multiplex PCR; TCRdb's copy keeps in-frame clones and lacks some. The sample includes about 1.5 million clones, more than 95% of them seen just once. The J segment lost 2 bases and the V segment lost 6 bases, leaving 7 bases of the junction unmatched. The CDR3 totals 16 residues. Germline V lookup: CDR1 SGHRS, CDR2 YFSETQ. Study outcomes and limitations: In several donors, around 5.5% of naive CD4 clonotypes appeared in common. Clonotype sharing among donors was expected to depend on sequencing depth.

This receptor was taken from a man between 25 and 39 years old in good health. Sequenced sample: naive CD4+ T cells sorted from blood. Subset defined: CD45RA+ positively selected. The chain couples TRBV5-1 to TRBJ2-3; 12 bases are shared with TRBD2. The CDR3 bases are TGCGCCAGCAAGACTAGCGGGAGACCCGCCACAGATACGCAGTATTTT. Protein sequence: CASKTSGRPATDTQYF.